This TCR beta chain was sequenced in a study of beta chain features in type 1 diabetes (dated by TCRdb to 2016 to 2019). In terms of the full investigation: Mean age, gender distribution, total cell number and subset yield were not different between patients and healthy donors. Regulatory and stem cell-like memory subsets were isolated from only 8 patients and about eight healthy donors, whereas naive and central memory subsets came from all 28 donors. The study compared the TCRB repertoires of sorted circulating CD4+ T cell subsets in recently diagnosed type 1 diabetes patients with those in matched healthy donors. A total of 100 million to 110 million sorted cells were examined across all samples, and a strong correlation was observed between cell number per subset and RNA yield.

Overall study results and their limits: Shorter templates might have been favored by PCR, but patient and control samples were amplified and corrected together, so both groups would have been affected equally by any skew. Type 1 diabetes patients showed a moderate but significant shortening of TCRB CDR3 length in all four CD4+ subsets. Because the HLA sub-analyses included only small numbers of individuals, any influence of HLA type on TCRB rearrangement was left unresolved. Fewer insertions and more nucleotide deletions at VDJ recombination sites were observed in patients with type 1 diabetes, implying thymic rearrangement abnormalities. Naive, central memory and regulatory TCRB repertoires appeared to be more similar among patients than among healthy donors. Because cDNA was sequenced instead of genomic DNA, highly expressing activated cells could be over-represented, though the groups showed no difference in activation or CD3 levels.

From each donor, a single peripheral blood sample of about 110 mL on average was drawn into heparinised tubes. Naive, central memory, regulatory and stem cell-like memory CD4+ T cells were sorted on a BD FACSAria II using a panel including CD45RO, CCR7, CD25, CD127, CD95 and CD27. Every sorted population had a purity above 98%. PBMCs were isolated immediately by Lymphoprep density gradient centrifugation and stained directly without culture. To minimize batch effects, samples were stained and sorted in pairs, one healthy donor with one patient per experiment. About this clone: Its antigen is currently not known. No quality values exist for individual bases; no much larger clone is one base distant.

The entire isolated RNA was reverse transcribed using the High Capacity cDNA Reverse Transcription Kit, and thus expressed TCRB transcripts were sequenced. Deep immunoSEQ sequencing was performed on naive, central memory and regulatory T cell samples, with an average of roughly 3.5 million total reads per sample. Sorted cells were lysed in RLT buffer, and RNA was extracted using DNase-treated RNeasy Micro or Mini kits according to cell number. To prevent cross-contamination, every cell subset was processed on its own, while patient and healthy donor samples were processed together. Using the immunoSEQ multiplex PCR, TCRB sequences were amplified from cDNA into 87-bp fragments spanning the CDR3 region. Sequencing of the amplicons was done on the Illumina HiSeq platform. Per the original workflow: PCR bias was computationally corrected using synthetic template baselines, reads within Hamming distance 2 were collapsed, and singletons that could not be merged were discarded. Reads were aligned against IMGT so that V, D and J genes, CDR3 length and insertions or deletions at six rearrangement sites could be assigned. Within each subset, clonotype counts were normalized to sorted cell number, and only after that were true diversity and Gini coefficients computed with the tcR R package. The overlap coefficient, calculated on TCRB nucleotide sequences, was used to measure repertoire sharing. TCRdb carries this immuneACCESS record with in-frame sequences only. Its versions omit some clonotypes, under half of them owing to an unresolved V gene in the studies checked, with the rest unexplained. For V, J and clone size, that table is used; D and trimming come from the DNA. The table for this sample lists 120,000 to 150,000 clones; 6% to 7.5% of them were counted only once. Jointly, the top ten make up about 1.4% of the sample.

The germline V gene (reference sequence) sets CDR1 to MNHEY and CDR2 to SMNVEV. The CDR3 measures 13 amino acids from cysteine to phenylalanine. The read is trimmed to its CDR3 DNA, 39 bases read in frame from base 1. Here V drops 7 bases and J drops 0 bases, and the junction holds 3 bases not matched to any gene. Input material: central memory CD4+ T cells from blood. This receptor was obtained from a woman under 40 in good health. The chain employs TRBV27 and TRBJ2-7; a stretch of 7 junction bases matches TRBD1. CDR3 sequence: CASTGDSSYEQYF. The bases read TGTGCCAGCACCGGGGACAGCTCCTACGAGCAGTACTTC.